This T cell receptor beta chain was found in a study of cytomegalovirus exposure and HLA in healthy donors. Primers included in the PCR were 60 Vbeta and 13 Jbeta primers. Clones were sequenced by immunoSEQ multiplex PCR, and TCRdb holds only the in-frame ones, with some missing. Seen in this sample are tens of thousands of clones; the ten most common clones hold roughly 12%. A word on this clone: No antigen is known for it.

Study-level points and caveats: HLA alleles were associated with around 17,000 TCR beta sequences in a later analysis at 0.05 false discovery rate.

The sample comprised PBMCs. This clonotype was sampled from a man between 18 and 35 years old in good health and CMV-seropositive.

CDR3 amino acids: CASSESQDGTDTQYF. CDR3 in DNA: TGCGCCAGCAGTGAGTCCCAGGATGGGACAGATACGCAGTATTTT. The chain joins TRBV10-1 to TRBJ2-3; D uncertain. Between the trimmed V and J ends, which lost 0 bases and 3 bases, there was a span of 10 bases. The CDR3 loop spans 15 amino acids. Germline loops: CDR1 WNHNN, CDR2 SYGVQD (reference sequence).